Shown below are 6 T cell receptor beta chains from a single sample sequenced in a study. TCRdb used MiXCR to reprocess the 5' RACE reads, holding one entry per CDR3 protein. The data hold some 60,000 distinct CDR3 sequences, with approximately 31% observed a single time. Sequencing input: tumor-infiltrating naive CD4+ T cells sorted from the breast tumor. Subset specified: naive CD4+ T cells, CD4+CD45RA+CD25-. These receptors all come from a female donor with breast cancer.

This clonotype was observed a handful of times. The rearrangement links TRBV6-5 to TRBJ1-2, with 9 positions matching TRBD1. The CDR3 length is 14 residues. The germline gives CDR1 MNHEY, CDR2 SVGAGI. V shed 5 bases and J 6 bases; nucleotides not matched to a gene: 7. The CDR3 nucleotides read TGTGCCAGCAGTCCCTTCGGACAGGGGCATGGCTACACCTTC. It yields the protein CASSPFGQGHGYTF.

This clonotype was detected only once. One end of the junction varies from germline; a read error may be responsible. The gene calls are TRBV30 and TRBJ1-5, with D hard to call. The CDR3 spans 13 residues. Per the germline V gene, CDR1 is GTSNPN and CDR2 is SVGIG (reference sequence). As DNA, the CDR3 is TGTGCCTGTAGTGTATTTGGGAATCAGCCCCAGCATTTT. It specifies CACSVFGNQPQHF.

A few counts support this clonotype. The chain recombines TRBV20-1 with TRBJ1-5, with D uncertain. The V end was cut by 2 bases, the J end by 8 bases, with 16 bases between. Germline loops: CDR1 DFQATT, CDR2 SNEGSKA (reference sequence). CDR3 size: 14 residues. DNA for the CDR3: TGCAGTGCTAGATCACCCGGGTTTCGTGAGCCCCAGCATTTT. Translation: CSARSPGFREPQHF.

This clonotype was observed at least ten times. This sequence joins TRBV6-5 and TRBJ2-7, with TRBD2 matching 11 bases. CDR3 length: 15 residues. The V gene end was trimmed by 6 bases and the J gene end by 7 bases; junction bases not matched to a gene: 11. Germline values: CDR1 MNHEY, CDR2 SVGAGI. CDR3 coding DNA: TGTGCCAGCAGATACACTAGCGGGGGCACGAGGGAGCAGTACTTC. Its translation: CASRYTSGGTREQYF.

The chain is built from TRBV27 and TRBJ1-1; 9 nucleotides align to TRBD1. The germline gives CDR1 MNHEY, CDR2 SMNVEV (reference sequence). The junction had 5 bases not matched to a gene; V was cut back by 5 bases and J by 4 bases. The CDR3 is 14 residues long. CDR3 nucleotides: TGTGCCAGCAGTAGAGGGACAGGGCCCACTGAAGCTTTCTTT. Translating it yields CASSRGTGPTEAFF.

This clonotype has just a few counts. V gene TRBV20-1 combines with J gene TRBJ2-3; D possibly corresponds to TRBD2 (5 bases). Trimming took 0 bases from V and 1 from J, leaving 8 bases between them. CDR3 length: 14 residues. Germline V lookup: CDR1 DFQATT, CDR2 SNEGSKA (reference sequence). In DNA form, the CDR3 reads TGCAGTGCTAGAGATCCCGGGGGCACAGATACGCAGTATTTT. This translates into CSARDPGGTDTQYF.